These 32 T cell receptor beta chains share one sample of origin, sequenced in a study of T cell responses to AZD1222 COVID-19 vaccine. Clones were sequenced by immunoSEQ multiplex PCR, and TCRdb holds only the in-frame ones, with some missing. The sample contains 100,000 to 150,000 clones, over 85% of which appear only once. This sample comprised peripheral blood, obtained on day 0 of AZD1222 vaccination. These receptors were obtained from an adult in good health.

The gene calls are TRBV7-9 and TRBJ1-6; possibly TRBD1 for D (5 bases). This CDR3 contains 15 residues. Germline CDR1 and CDR2: SEHNR and FQNEAQ (reference sequence). Between the trimmed V and J ends, which lost 7 bases and 0 bases, there was a span of 10 bases. Written as DNA, the CDR3 is TGTGCCAGCAAGATGGACAACTCCTATAATTCACCCCTCCACTTT. Its translation: CASKMDNSYNSPLHF.

The chain is built from TRBV6-1 and TRBJ2-3, with 11 bases identical to TRBD2. The CDR3 is 17 amino acids. Trimming removed 4 bases from V and 4 bases from J; junction bases left unmatched: 10. From germline, CDR1 is MNHNS and CDR2 SASEGT. The CDR3 region is CASSALGLAGGSDTQYF. CDR3 sequence (DNA): TGTGCCAGCAGTGCTTTGGGGCTAGCGGGGGGTTCAGATACGCAGTATTTT.

V usage is TRBV30 and J usage is TRBJ1-4; D is possibly TRBD1 (5 bases). V lost 3 bases, J lost 15 bases, and 14 bases lay in between. The germline V gene has CDR1 GTSNPN and CDR2 SVGIG (reference sequence). The CDR3 totals 11 residues. The CDR3 spells CAWSPKGRMFF. The CDR3 bases are TGTGCCTGGAGCCCCAAGGGACGAATGTTTTTT.

The gene calls are TRBV7-8 and TRBJ2-5; D is perhaps TRBD2 (7 bases). The CDR3 has 16 amino acids. Trimming took 1 base from V and 4 from J, leaving 16 bases between them. Germline CDR1 and CDR2: SGHVS and FQNEAQ. Here the CDR3 reads CASSLDMAGAGETQYF. The CDR3 DNA follows: TGTGCCAGCAGCTTAGATATGGCGGGGGCCGGAGAGACCCAGTACTTC. Together with reference TRBV7-8 and TRBJ2-5, the CDR3 gives the full variable domain: GAGVSQSPRYKVAKRGQDVALRCDPISGHVSLFWYQQALGQGPEFLTYFQNEAQLDKSGLPSDRFFAERPEGSVSTLKIQRTQQEDSAVYLCASSLDMAGAGETQYFGPGTRLLVL.

The CDR3 protein is CATGRSTGELFF. The CDR3 DNA reads as TGTGCCACCGGCCGTTCTACCGGGGAGCTGTTTTTT. J is TRBJ2-2 and V is TRBV24-1; no definite D call. Germline V CDR1 and CDR2: KGHDR, SFDVKD. The CDR3 is made up of 12 amino acids. Trimming stripped 9 bases from V and 5 bases from J, with 9 bases between.

This chain joins TRBV24-1 and TRBJ2-2, with D perhaps TRBD2 (5 bases). Germline V gene data show CDR1 as KGHDR and CDR2 as SFDVKD. Trimming left V 6 bases short and J 6 bases short, with 10 bases between. The CDR3 totals 13 residues. Written as DNA, the CDR3 is TGTGCCACCAGTCACGGAGGAGCCGGGGAGCTGTTTTTT. Protein product: CATSHGGAGELFF.

V gene TRBV29-1 combines with J gene TRBJ1-2; no clear D gene. Trimming shortened V by 3 bases and J by 1 base, and 6 bases separated the two germline ends. The germline V gene has CDR1 SQVTM and CDR2 ANQGSEA. This CDR3 has 12 residues. CDR3 sequence reads: CSVEASNYGYTF. For the CDR3, the DNA is TGCAGCGTTGAGGCAAGTAACTATGGCTACACCTTC.

The V gene is TRBV20-1, the J gene TRBJ2-7, with a possible D match to TRBD2 (6 bases). Trimming cost V 3 bases and J 2 bases, with 14 bases left between them. In germline, CDR1 is DFQATT, CDR2 SNEGSKA (reference sequence). This CDR3 spans 14 amino acids. This chain's CDR3 is CSASPGLPPYEQYF. The CDR3 nucleotides read TGCAGTGCTAGTCCGGGACTTCCCCCCTACGAGCAGTACTTC.

The CDR3 loop is CASSGTGTGIFNEQFF. In nucleotides, the CDR3 is TGTGCCAGCAGCGGAACCGGGACAGGGATCTTCAATGAGCAGTTCTTC. The gene calls are TRBV3-1 (or the pseudogene TRBV3-2) and TRBJ2-1; 9 bases align to TRBD1. Losses at the gene ends were 5 bases for V and 6 bases for J; bases not matched to a gene: 11. CDR1 is LGHDT and CDR2 is YNNKEL in the germline V gene (reference sequence). The CDR3 sequence is 16 residues long.

The chain employs TRBV7-2 and TRBJ2-5; the D gene is possibly TRBD1 (6 bases). Germline loops: CDR1 SGHTA, CDR2 FQGNSA. The CDR3 has 14 amino acids. Trimming took off 6 bases at V and 0 bases at J, with 11 bases between the two ends. This chain's CDR3 is CASRLTGNQETQYF. The CDR3 nucleotides are TGTGCCAGCAGGTTAACAGGGAACCAAGAGACCCAGTACTTC.

The chain is built from TRBV5-6 and TRBJ2-1; TRBD2 is a possible D gene (5 bases). Germline V lookup: CDR1 SGHDT, CDR2 YYEEEE. The CDR3 runs to 16 residues. V was trimmed by 2 bases and J by 8 bases, leaving 20 bases between them. CDR3 bases: TGTGCCAGCAGCTTTCCCTGGGTGGGAGAGGTGGATGAGCAGTTCTTC. Its protein is CASSFPWVGEVDEQFF.

This chain joins TRBV14 and TRBJ2-7, with D unresolved. This CDR3 has 12 residues. CDR1 SGHDN and CDR2 FVKESK come from the germline V gene. Trimming stripped 0 bases from V and 5 bases from J, with 5 bases between. The CDR3 sequence: CASSQEPDEQYF. The CDR3 DNA reads TGTGCCAGCAGCCAAGAACCCGACGAGCAGTACTTC.

This chain uses TRBV12-3 or TRBV12-4 with TRBJ1-2; 8 positions agree with TRBD1. Trimming removed 5 bases from V and 9 bases from J; junction bases left unmatched: 5. The length of the CDR3 is 12 residues. In DNA, the CDR3 is TGTGCCAGCAGTGGACAGGGTGGACGCTACACCTTC. Translation gives CASSGQGGRYTF.

This clone was found once. This chain uses TRBV7-2 with TRBJ2-6, with no clear D. This CDR3 comprises 13 residues. Trimming pared 5 bases from V and 5 bases from J, leaving 7 bases between. The germline gives CDR1 SGHTA, CDR2 FQGNSA. The DNA for the CDR3 is TGTGCCAGCAGCCCCTACCGGGCCAACGTCCTGACTTTC. It encodes CASSPYRANVLTF.

This clone has just one count. The chain is built from TRBV27 and TRBJ2-1, with D maybe TRBD2 (5 bases). The germline V gene has CDR1 MNHEY and CDR2 SMNVEV (reference sequence). V lost 3 bases and J lost 9, with 21 bases in between. This CDR3 spans 16 amino acids. The CDR3 DNA is TGTGCCAGCAGTTTCTCTAGCCCACCCGTTTACGGTGAGCAGTTCTTC. This sequence encodes CASSFSSPPVYGEQFF.

This chain joins TRBV5-4 and TRBJ2-2; D uncertain. V dropped 4 bases and J dropped 0 bases, with 10 bases sitting between them. The CDR3 totals 15 residues. Germline CDR1 is SGHNT and CDR2 is YYREEE (reference sequence). The CDR3 sequence is CASSRLTANTGELFF. In nucleotides, the CDR3 is TGTGCCAGCAGCCGCCTGACGGCGAACACCGGGGAGCTGTTTTTT.

The chain links TRBV29-1 to TRBJ2-1, with TRBD1 matching 10 bases. The length of the CDR3 is 14 residues. In germline, CDR1 is SQVTM, CDR2 ANQGSEA. V shed 3 bases, J shed 11 bases, and the junction held 10 bases outside the gene matches. CDR3 sequence: CSVDLGQGWFQQFF. The CDR3 coding sequence is TGCAGCGTTGATTTGGGACAGGGGTGGTTTCAGCAGTTCTTC.

The chain has TRBV11-3 and TRBJ2-7; D tentatively fits TRBD1 or TRBD2 (5 bases each). This CDR3 comprises 13 residues. CDR1 and CDR2 (germline): SGHNT, YENEEA. V dropped 1 base and J dropped 1 base, with 5 bases sitting between them. The CDR3 bases are TGTGCCAGCAGCTTAGGGGGGTCCTACGAGCAGTACTTC. Its protein is CASSLGGSYEQYF.

The chain recombines TRBV9 with TRBJ1-5; unclear D gene. Germline V gives CDR1 SGDLS, CDR2 YYNGEE. This CDR3 is 14 amino acids long. The V end lost 0 bases, the J end lost 7 bases, and 11 bases lay between the germline ends. The chain's CDR3 is CASSVGAGYQPQHF. CDR3 bases: TGTGCCAGCAGCGTAGGAGCCGGGTACCAGCCCCAGCATTTT.

The chain recombines TRBV4-1 with TRBJ1-1; no clear D gene. V was cut by 1 base and J by 5 bases, with 8 bases left in between. CDR3 length: 13 residues. Per the germline V gene, CDR1 is MGHRA and CDR2 is YSYEKL. This CDR3 reads CASSQASSTEAFF. The DNA of the CDR3 is TGCGCCAGCAGCCAAGCCAGTAGTACTGAAGCTTTCTTT.

V is TRBV11-2 and J is TRBJ2-3; TRBD2 is a possible D gene (5 bases). Germline V lookup: CDR1 SGHAT, CDR2 FQNNGV. The V end lost 4 bases, the J end lost 0 bases, and 17 bases lay between the germline ends. There are 17 residues in the CDR3. As DNA, the CDR3 is TGTGCCAGCAGCTCGACGAGGGCAGCGAGTAGCACAGATACGCAGTATTTT. Translation gives CASSSTRAASSTDTQYF.

The V call is TRBV19, the J call TRBJ1-3; D call uncertain. The CDR3 consists of 14 residues. Trimming cost V 1 base and J 7 bases, with 11 bases left between them. Looked up from germline, CDR1 is LNHDA and CDR2 is SQIVND (reference sequence). Written as DNA, the CDR3 is TGTGCCAGTAGTATAGCCCAGGAATGGAACACCATATATTTT. Protein sequence: CASSIAQEWNTIYF.

V and J are TRBV10-3 and TRBJ2-2; 11 bases fit TRBD2. V was clipped by 6 bases and J by 1 base; unmatched bases: 4. Germline-derived CDR1 and CDR2 are ENHRY and SYGVKD. CDR3 length: 16 residues. CDR3 nucleotide sequence: TGTGCCATCAGATTCCTAGCGGGAGGGAACACCGGGGAGCTGTTTTTT. It codes for CAIRFLAGGNTGELFF.

DNA for the CDR3: TGTGCCAGCAGCGCAAATGAGGCCTTTAACGAGCAGTACTTC. It yields the protein CASSANEAFNEQYF. The J gene is TRBJ2-7, the V gene TRBV21-1; TRBD2 was called by the table and not checked on the DNA. TRBV21-1 is shown as a pseudogene. This CDR3 region has 14 residues.

Here the CDR3 reads CASSPMTSGGEQFF. Here the CDR3 DNA reads TGTGCCAGCAGCCCCATGACTAGCGGGGGCGAGCAGTTCTTC. The chain carries TRBV7-8 and TRBJ2-1; TRBD2 matches at 12 bases. Germline-derived CDR1 and CDR2 are SGHVS and FQNEAQ. This CDR3 has 14 amino acids. With 5 bases clipped from V and 10 bases from J, the junction kept 6 bases outside the gene matches.

The chain recombines TRBV3-1 (or the pseudogene TRBV3-2) with TRBJ1-4, with no clear D. Per the germline V gene, CDR1 is LGHDT and CDR2 is YNNKEL (reference sequence). CDR3 size: 15 residues. The germline V and J ends were trimmed by 5 bases and 7 bases, with 17 bases remaining between them. This CDR3 is CASSDSAGLGEKLFF. DNA of the CDR3: TGTGCCAGCAGCGATTCCGCGGGTTTAGGTGAAAAACTGTTTTTT.

This chain connects TRBV3-1 (or the pseudogene TRBV3-2) to TRBJ2-7; D remains unclear. This CDR3 comprises 17 residues. The ends were cut back, 0 bases at V and 3 bases at J, with 18 bases in the middle. CDR1 and CDR2 (germline): LGHDT, YNNKEL (reference sequence). In DNA, the CDR3 is TGTGCCAGCAGCCAAGATTTGACGTTTGCGGAAGGCTACGAGCAGTACTTC. Protein: CASSQDLTFAEGYEQYF.

The chain links TRBV7-9 to TRBJ1-1, with a tentative D call TRBD1 (6 bases). V lost 0 bases, J lost 5 bases, and 16 bases lay in between. The CDR3 runs 16 residues. In germline, CDR1 is SEHNR, CDR2 FQNEAQ (reference sequence). CDR3 protein: CASSLATKGRGTEAFF. CDR3 sequence (DNA): TGTGCCAGCAGCTTAGCTACCAAGGGTAGGGGGACTGAAGCTTTCTTT.

This rearrangement joins TRBV6-5 to TRBJ1-1; possibly TRBD1 for D (5 bases). CDR3 length: 13 residues. CDR1 is MNHEY and CDR2 is SVGAGI in the germline V gene. Deletions cut 7 bases from V and 1 base from J, with 10 bases between. The CDR3 sequence is CASNDGQNTEAFF. CDR3 bases: TGTGCCAGCAACGACGGACAGAACACTGAAGCTTTCTTT.

The chain is built from TRBV7-3 and TRBJ1-1, with 8 bases identical to TRBD1. CDR3 size: 14 residues. Per germline, CDR1 SGHTA and CDR2 FQGTGA. The trim removed 6 bases at V and 1 base at J, leaving 4 bases unmatched. The CDR3 protein is CASRRGQGNTEAFF. CDR3 nucleotides: TGTGCCAGCAGGCGCGGACAGGGGAACACTGAAGCTTTCTTT. Together with reference TRBV7-3 and TRBJ1-1, the CDR3 gives the full variable domain: GAGVSQTPSNKVTEKGKYVELRCDPISGHTALYWYRQSLGQGPEFLIYFQGTGAADDSGLPNDRFFAVRPEGSVSTLKIQRTERGDSAVYLCASRRGQGNTEAFFGQGTRLTVV.

The chain employs TRBV14 and TRBJ1-2, with D hard to call. Deletions cut 4 bases from V and 6 bases from J, with 9 bases between. This CDR3 region has 12 residues. Looked up from germline, CDR1 is SGHDN and CDR2 is FVKESK. The CDR3 is CASSPGGHGYTF. As DNA, the CDR3 is TGTGCCAGCAGCCCTGGAGGGCATGGCTACACCTTC. Together with reference TRBV14 and TRBJ1-2, the CDR3 gives the full variable domain: EAGVTQFPSHSVIEKGQTVTLRCDPISGHDNLYWYRRVMGKEIKFLLHFVKESKQDESGMPNNRFLAERTGGTYSTLKVQPAELEDSGVYFCASSPGGHGYTFGSGTRLTVV.

The J gene is TRBJ2-1, the V gene TRBV5-4, with D uncertain. V lost 2 bases, J lost 5 bases, and 5 bases lay in between. Germline CDR1 reads SGHNT; CDR2 reads YYREEE (reference sequence). This CDR3 comprises 12 residues. The CDR3 reads CASSFHDNEQFF. Written as DNA, the CDR3 is TGTGCCAGCAGCTTTCACGACAATGAGCAGTTCTTC. The whole variable domain, remainder taken from reference TRBV5-4 and TRBJ2-1, is ETGVTQSPTHLIKTRGQQVTLRCSSQSGHNTVSWYQQALGQGPQFIFQYYREEENGRGNFPPRFSGLQFPNYSSELNVNALELDDSALYLCASSFHDNEQFFGPGTRLTVL.